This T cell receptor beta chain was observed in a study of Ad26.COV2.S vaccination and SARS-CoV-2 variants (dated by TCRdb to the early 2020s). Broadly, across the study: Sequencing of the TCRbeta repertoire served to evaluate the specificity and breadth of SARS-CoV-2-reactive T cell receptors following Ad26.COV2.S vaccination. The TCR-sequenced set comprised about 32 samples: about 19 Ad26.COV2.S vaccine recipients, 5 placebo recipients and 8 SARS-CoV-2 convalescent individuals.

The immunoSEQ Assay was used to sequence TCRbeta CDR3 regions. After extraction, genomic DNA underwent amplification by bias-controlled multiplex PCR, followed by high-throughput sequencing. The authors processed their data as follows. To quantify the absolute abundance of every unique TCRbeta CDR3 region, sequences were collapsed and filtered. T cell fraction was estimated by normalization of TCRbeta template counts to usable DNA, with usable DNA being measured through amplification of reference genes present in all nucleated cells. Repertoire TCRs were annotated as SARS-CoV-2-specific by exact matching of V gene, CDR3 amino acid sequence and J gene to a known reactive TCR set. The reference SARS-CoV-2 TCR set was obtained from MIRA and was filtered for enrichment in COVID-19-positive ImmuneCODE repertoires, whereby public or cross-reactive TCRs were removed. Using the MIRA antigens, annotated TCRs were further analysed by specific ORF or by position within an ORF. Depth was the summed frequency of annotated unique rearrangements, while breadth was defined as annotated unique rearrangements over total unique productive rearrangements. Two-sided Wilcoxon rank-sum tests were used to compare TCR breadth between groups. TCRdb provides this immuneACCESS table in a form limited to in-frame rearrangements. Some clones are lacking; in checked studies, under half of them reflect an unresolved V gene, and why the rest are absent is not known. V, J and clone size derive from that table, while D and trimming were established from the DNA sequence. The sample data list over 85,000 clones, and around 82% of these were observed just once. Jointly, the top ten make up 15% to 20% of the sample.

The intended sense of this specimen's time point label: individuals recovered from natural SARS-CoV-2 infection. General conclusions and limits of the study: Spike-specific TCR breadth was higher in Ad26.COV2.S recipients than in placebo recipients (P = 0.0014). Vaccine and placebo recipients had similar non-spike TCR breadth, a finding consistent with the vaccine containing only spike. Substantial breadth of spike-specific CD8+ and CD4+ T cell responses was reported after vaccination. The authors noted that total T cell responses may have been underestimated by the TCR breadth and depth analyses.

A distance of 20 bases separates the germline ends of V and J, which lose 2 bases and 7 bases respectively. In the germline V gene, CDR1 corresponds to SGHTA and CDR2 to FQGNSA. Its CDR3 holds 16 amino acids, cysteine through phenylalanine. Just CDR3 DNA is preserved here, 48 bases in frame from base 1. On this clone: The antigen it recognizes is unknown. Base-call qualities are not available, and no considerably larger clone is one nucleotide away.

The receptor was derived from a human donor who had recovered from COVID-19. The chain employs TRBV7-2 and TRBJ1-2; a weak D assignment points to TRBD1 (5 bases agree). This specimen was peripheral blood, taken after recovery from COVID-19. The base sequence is TGTGCCAGCAGCTTATTATCAAGGCAGGGTGGTTTTGGCTACACCTTC. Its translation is CASSLLSRQGGFGYTF.